The 17 T cell receptor beta chains reported below all come from one sample, sequenced in a study of blood T cell repertoires in COVID-19. Assay: immunoSEQ multiplex PCR; the TCRdb copy retains only in-frame clones and omits some. The table lists 68,000 or so clones, over 75% of them singletons. The sample comprised peripheral blood. The origin of the receptors is a man aged 40-49 years with COVID-19, enrolled during active disease.

This CDR3 reads CASSLFRSNEQFF. The DNA for the CDR3 is TGTGCCAGCAGTCTATTTAGGAGCAATGAGCAGTTCTTC. V gene TRBV6-5 combines with J gene TRBJ2-1, with D unresolved. Germline values: CDR1 MNHEY, CDR2 SVGAGI. Trimming cost V 5 bases and J 6 bases, with 11 bases left between them. The CDR3 sequence is 13 residues long.

V gene TRBV11-2 combines with J gene TRBJ2-1, with D possibly matching TRBD1 (6 bases). The CDR3 consists of 16 residues. V dropped 1 base and J dropped 2 bases, with 12 bases sitting between them. Germline V gene lookup returns CDR1 SGHAT and CDR2 FQNNGV. The CDR3 spells CASSLASGVAYNEQFF. The CDR3 nucleotides are TGTGCCAGCAGCTTAGCCTCAGGGGTCGCCTACAATGAGCAGTTCTTC. The whole variable domain, filled in from reference TRBV11-2 and TRBJ2-1, reads EAGVAQSPRYKIIEKRQSVAFWCNPISGHATLYWYQQILGQGPKLLIQFQNNGVVDDSQLPKDRFSAERLKGVDSTLKIQPAKLEDSAVYLCASSLASGVAYNEQFFGPGTRLTVL.

The genes are TRBV19 and TRBJ2-2; the match to TRBD1 covers 10 bases. Losses at the gene ends were 10 bases for V and 6 bases for J; bases not matched to a gene: 8. Germline CDR1 LNHDA, CDR2 SQIVND (reference sequence). The CDR3 loop spans 14 amino acids. CDR3 region: CATTGTGDSGELFF. Here the CDR3 DNA reads TGTGCCACCACCGGGACAGGGGACTCCGGGGAGCTGTTTTTT.

The DNA of the CDR3 is TGTGCCAGCAGCTTAGAACTAGCGGGGGGGACAGATACGCAGTATTTT. Its translation is CASSLELAGGTDTQYF. V gene TRBV11-3 combines with J gene TRBJ2-3; 13 positions agree with TRBD2. In germline, CDR1 is SGHNT, CDR2 YENEEA. The CDR3 runs 16 residues. Trimming took 0 bases from V and 3 from J; bases not matched to a gene: 0.

DNA of the CDR3: TGTGCCAGCAGAGCTCTCGGACAGGGGGTTGAGTCACCCCTCCACTTT. Encoded protein: CASRALGQGVESPLHF. V and J are TRBV4-2 and TRBJ1-6; 10 bases are a match to TRBD1. With 6 bases clipped from V and 10 bases from J, the junction kept 12 bases outside the gene matches. Germline CDR1 reads LGHNA; CDR2 reads YNFKEQ. CDR3 length: 16 residues.

This chain uses TRBV5-5 with TRBJ1-1; a possible D gene is TRBD1 (5 bases). Per germline, CDR1 SGHKS and CDR2 YYEKEE (reference sequence). The length of the CDR3 is 14 residues. Trimming stripped 4 bases from V and 1 base from J, with 11 bases between. The CDR3 reads CASSRTTGNTEAFF. The CDR3 DNA is TGTGCCAGCAGCCGGACAACAGGGAACACTGAAGCTTTCTTT.

The CDR3 coding sequence is TGTGCCAGCACCCTGGAGGGGGCACGTTCACCCCTCCACTTT. This translates into CASTLEGARSPLHF. The chain is built from TRBV5-6 and TRBJ1-6, with 7 bases aligning to TRBD1. CDR1 SGHDT and CDR2 YYEEEE come from the germline V gene. J lost 9 bases, V lost 6 bases, and 9 bases had no gene match. This CDR3 is 14 amino acids long.

The rearrangement uses TRBV12-3 or TRBV12-4 and TRBJ2-3, with D possibly TRBD1 on 5 matching bases. The length of the CDR3 is 13 residues. The ends were cut back, 7 bases at V and 7 bases at J, with 15 bases in the middle. The CDR3 DNA is TGTGCCAGCACCCTGGGTGGGGCGTATACGCAGTATTTT. This gives the protein CASTLGGAYTQYF.

The chain is built from TRBV20-1 and TRBJ1-2; 7 nucleotides line up with TRBD1. This CDR3 spans 11 amino acids. CDR1 is DFQATT, CDR2 SNEGSKA, per germline (reference sequence). The V gene end was trimmed by 5 bases and the J gene end by 11 bases; junction bases not matched to a gene: 8. The CDR3 here is CSARPQGDYTF. In DNA, the CDR3 is TGCAGTGCTCGGCCCCAGGGGGATTACACCTTC.

The chain has TRBV4-1 and TRBJ2-5; TRBD2 aligns across 11 bases. CDR3 length: 18 amino acids. The V segment lost 0 bases and the J segment 2 bases; nucleotides outside the gene matches: 8. Germline V gene sequence: CDR1 MGHRA, CDR2 YSYEKL. The CDR3 DNA reads as TGCGCCAGCAGCCAAGACCTTGGCCTAGCGGGGGGACAAGAGACCCAGTACTTC. Its translation: CASSQDLGLAGGQETQYF.

This clone was recorded only once. This chain uses TRBV28 with TRBJ2-5, with TRBD2 matching over 8 bases. In germline, CDR1 is MDHEN, CDR2 SYDVKM. V lost 5 bases to trimming and J lost 5 bases; unmatched junction nucleotides: 10. The CDR3 is made up of 15 amino acids. CDR3 DNA sequence: TGTGCCAGCAGTGACCCGGGACTAGGAGACGAGACCCAGTACTTC. Protein: CASSDPGLGDETQYF.

With regard to this clone: Sequence at one end of the junction differs from germline and may be a read error. This chain links TRBV4-1 with TRBJ1-4; D unresolved. CDR1 is MGHRA, CDR2 YSYEKL, per germline. The CDR3 sequence is 12 residues long. The CDR3 region has the DNA TGCGCCAGCAGCCAATGGAGGGCCCCTAAGCAATTT. This codes for CASSQWRAPKQF.

The chain employs TRBV5-1 and TRBJ2-7; possibly TRBD2 for D (6 bases). The germline CDR1 and CDR2 sequences are SGHRS and YFSETQ. This CDR3 region has 15 residues. The germline V and J ends were trimmed by 5 bases and 0 bases, with 15 bases remaining between them. The CDR3 here is CASRQTSTSSYEQYF. The CDR3 DNA is TGCGCCAGCAGGCAAACTAGCACGAGCTCCTACGAGCAGTACTTC.

The CDR3 region is CASSEALFQETQYF. The CDR3 DNA follows: TGTGCCAGCAGTGAAGCGCTATTCCAAGAGACCCAGTACTTC. This sequence joins TRBV2 and TRBJ2-5; D is undetermined. CDR1 and CDR2 from the germline V gene are SNHLY and FYNNEI. CDR3 size: 14 residues. Trimming took off 0 bases at V and 1 base at J, with 6 bases between the two ends.

This sequence joins TRBV5-1 and TRBJ2-3, with D perhaps matching TRBD1 (6 bases). The CDR3 runs to 14 residues. The V and J ends lost 3 bases and 0 bases respectively, with 8 bases between them. Germline V gene data show CDR1 as SGHRS and CDR2 as YFSETQ. DNA for the CDR3: TGCGCCAGCAGCTCCGGGACAAGCACAGATACGCAGTATTTT. The encoded protein is CASSSGTSTDTQYF. The complete variable domain, with remaining parts taken from reference TRBV5-1 and TRBJ2-3, reads KAGVTQTPRYLIKTRGQQVTLSCSPISGHRSVSWYQQTPGQGLQFLFEYFSETQRNKGNFPGRFSGRQFSNSRSEMNVSTLELGDSALYLCASSSGTSTDTQYFGPGTRLTVL.

The chain recombines TRBV19 with TRBJ1-6; D perhaps matches TRBD1 (6 bases). The CDR3 sequence is 11 residues long. Germline V lookup: CDR1 LNHDA, CDR2 SQIVND (reference sequence). V was cut by 10 bases and J by 10 bases, with 11 bases left in between. The CDR3 reads CAITGFSPLHF. Here the CDR3 DNA reads TGTGCCATTACAGGGTTCTCACCCCTCCACTTT.

This sequence joins TRBV6-1 and TRBJ1-2; possible D gene TRBD1, 5 bases. Per germline, CDR1 MNHNS and CDR2 SASEGT. Trimming pared 3 bases from V and 4 bases from J, leaving 15 bases between. There are 15 residues in the CDR3. CDR3 residues: CASSDTLTAPYGYTF. CDR3 nucleotide sequence: TGTGCCAGCAGTGACACTTTGACAGCCCCCTATGGCTACACCTTC.